This record looks at one T cell receptor (beta chain) sequence and its context. These data belong to a study of blood T cell repertoires in COVID-19. Study-wide context: Acute and convalescent COVID-19 specimens originated in the United States, Italy and Spain. PBMCs, B-cell-depleted T cells, or T cells provided the cDNA or gDNA that made up the material.

Original data processing: How many nucleated cells were present was estimated from reference gene primer amplification. Sequencing was performed with immunoSEQ multiplex PCR; in TCRdb, only in-frame clones are kept and a portion is missing. V, J and clone size are those of that table, while D and trimming were read from the DNA. Of about 200,000 clones in the sample, 89% were seen once. The clonotype comes from a man between 60 and 70 years old who had recovered from COVID-19. Sequenced material: peripheral blood.

The CDR3 spells CASSSYRGLVYTEAFF. The CDR3, as DNA: TGTGCCAGCAGTTCATACAGGGGGCTTGTGTACACTGAAGCTTTCTTT. J is TRBJ1-1 and V is TRBV28; 9 bases map to TRBD1. After removal of 4 bases from V and 3 bases from J, the junction contained 9 bases not matched to a gene. Germline CDR1 is MDHEN and CDR2 is SYDVKM. The CDR3 has 16 residues. Full variable domain (remainder filled in from reference TRBV28 and TRBJ1-1): DVKVTQSSRYLVKRTGEKVFLECVQDMDHENMFWYRQDPGLGLRLIYFSYDVKMKEKGDIPEGYSVSREKKERFSLILESASTNQTSMYLCASSSYRGLVYTEAFFGQGTRLTVV.